A single sample is the source of the 6 T cell receptor beta chains below, sequenced in a study of T cell repertoires in cytomegalovirus infection. Via MiXCR, TCRdb re-called the reads, giving one row per CDR3 protein. The sample yields 230,000 or so distinct CDR3 sequences, about 40% seen once. What these receptors recognize is not known. The specimen comprised CD8+ T cells from cultured PBMCs, sampled from culture after CMV antigen stimulation. These receptors all stem from a human donor in good health (CMV status not recorded). Some clones in this sample may be carry-over from other donors' samples.

The chain joins TRBV7-9 to TRBJ2-3, with D possibly TRBD2 on 6 matching bases. CDR1 and CDR2 from the germline V gene are SEHNR and FQNEAQ (reference sequence). The CDR3 is made up of 14 amino acids. V lost 1 base, J lost 1 base, and 6 bases lay in between. The CDR3 DNA reads TGTGCCAGCAGCTTAGGACTAGGCACAGATACGCAGTATTTT. It specifies CASSLGLGTDTQYF.

This clonotype was counted ten times or more. This chain uses TRBV19 with TRBJ2-1, with 8 positions matching TRBD2. Unmatched junction bases numbered 4, after V lost 4 bases and J lost 8 bases. CDR3 length: 13 residues. Germline assignment: CDR1 LNHDA and CDR2 SQIVND (reference sequence). The CDR3 protein is CASSTGLAYEQFF. CDR3 coding DNA: TGTGCCAGTAGTACAGGACTAGCCTATGAGCAGTTCTTC.

The chain combines TRBV14 with TRBJ2-1, with TRBD2 identical over 15 bases. Per germline, CDR1 SGHDN and CDR2 FVKESK. The CDR3 runs to 21 residues. Germline trimming cut 4 bases from V and 5 bases from J; bases unmatched to any gene: 18. This CDR3 is CASSLHERPGTSGRNHNEQFF. The DNA of the CDR3 is TGTGCCAGCAGCCTCCATGAAAGGCCCGGGACTAGCGGGAGGAATCACAATGAGCAGTTCTTC.

The V and J genes are TRBV27 and TRBJ2-7; D remains ambiguous. The CDR3 length is 13 residues. The V gene lost 6 bases and the J gene lost 1 base, with 10 bases spanning the gap. The germline CDR1 and CDR2 sequences are MNHEY and SMNVEV (reference sequence). The DNA for the CDR3 is TGTGCCAGCAGCATCCAAGGTTCCTACGAGCAGTACTTC. Residues: CASSIQGSYEQYF.

This clonotype came up a few times. The V call is TRBV11-2, the J call TRBJ2-4, with 7 bases fitting TRBD2. Looked up from germline, CDR1 is SGHAT and CDR2 is FQNNGV. With 3 bases clipped from V and 0 bases from J, the junction kept 5 bases outside the gene matches. The CDR3 runs to 16 residues. CDR3 nucleotides: TGTGCCAGCAGCTTCGGACTAGGCTTAGCCAAAAACATTCAGTACTTC. Encoded protein: CASSFGLGLAKNIQYF.

This clonotype has a single count. The junction shows a germline mismatch at one end, possibly a read error. The CDR3, as DNA: TGTGCCAGCAGCCCCGGGGTAGCGGGCTCCTCAGAGACCCAGAACTTC. Translating it yields CASSPGVAGSSETQNF. This chain connects TRBV7-3 to TRBJ2-5; 7 nucleotides match TRBD2. Germline values: CDR1 SGHTA, CDR2 FQGTGA. This CDR3 contains 16 residues.